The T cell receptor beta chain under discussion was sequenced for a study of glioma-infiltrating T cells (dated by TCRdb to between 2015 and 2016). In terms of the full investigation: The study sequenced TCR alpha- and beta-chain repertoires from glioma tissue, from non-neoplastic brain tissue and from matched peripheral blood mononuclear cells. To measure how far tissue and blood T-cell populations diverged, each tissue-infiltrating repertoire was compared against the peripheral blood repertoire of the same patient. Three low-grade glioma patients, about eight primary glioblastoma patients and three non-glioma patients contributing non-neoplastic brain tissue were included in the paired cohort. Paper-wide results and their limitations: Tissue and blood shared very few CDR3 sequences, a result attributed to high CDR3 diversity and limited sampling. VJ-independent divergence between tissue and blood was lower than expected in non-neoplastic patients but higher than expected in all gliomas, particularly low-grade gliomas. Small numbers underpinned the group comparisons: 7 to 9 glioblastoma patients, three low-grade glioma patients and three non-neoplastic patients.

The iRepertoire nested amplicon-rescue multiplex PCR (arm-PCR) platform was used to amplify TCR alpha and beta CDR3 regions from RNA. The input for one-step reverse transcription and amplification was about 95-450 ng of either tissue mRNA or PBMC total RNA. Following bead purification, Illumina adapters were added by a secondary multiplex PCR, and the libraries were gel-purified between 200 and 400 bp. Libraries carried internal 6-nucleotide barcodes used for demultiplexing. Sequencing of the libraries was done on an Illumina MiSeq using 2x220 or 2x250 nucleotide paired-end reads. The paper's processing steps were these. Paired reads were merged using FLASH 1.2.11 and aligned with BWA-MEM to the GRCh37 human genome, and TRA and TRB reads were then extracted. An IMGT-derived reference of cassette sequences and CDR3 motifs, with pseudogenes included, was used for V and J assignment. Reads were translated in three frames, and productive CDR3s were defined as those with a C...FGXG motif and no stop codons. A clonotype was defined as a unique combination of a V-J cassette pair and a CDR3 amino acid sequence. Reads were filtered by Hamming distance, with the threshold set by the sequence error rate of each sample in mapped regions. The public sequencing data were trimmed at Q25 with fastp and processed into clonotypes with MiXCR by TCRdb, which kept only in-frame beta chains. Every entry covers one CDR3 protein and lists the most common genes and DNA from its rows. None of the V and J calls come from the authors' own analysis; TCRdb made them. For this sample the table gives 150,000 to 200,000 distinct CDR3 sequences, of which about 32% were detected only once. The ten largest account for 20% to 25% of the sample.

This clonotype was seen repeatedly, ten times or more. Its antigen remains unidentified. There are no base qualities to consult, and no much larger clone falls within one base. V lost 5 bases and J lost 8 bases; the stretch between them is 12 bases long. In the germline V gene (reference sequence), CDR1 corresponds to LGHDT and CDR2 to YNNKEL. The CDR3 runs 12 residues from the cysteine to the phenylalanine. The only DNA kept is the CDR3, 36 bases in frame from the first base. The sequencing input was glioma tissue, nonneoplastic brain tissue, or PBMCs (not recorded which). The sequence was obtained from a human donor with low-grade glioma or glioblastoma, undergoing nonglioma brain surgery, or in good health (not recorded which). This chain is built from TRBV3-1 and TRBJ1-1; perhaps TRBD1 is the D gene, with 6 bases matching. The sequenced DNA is TGTGCCAGCAGCAGGGGGAATACCGAAGCTTTCTTT. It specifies CASSRGNTEAFF.